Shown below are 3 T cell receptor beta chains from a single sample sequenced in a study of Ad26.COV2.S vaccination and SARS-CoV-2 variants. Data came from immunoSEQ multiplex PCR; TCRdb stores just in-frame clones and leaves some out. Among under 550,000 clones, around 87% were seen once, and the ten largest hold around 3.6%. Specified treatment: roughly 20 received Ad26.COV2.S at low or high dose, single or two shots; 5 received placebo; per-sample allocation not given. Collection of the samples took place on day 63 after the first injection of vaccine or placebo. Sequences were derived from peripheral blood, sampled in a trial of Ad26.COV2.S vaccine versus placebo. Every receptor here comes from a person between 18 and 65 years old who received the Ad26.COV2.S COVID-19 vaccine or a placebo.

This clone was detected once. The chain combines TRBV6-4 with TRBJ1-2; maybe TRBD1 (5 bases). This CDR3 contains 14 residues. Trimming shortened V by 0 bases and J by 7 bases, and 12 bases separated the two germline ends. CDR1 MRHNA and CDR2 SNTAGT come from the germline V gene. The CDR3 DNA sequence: TGTGCCAGCAGTGACTCCTACATGGGGGTTGGCTACACCTTC. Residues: CASSDSYMGVGYTF.

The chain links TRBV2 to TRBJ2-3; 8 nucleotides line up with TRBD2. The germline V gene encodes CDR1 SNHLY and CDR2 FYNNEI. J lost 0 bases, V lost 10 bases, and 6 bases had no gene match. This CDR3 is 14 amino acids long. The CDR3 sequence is CAKAGAPSTDTQYF. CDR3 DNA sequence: TGTGCCAAAGCGGGGGCTCCTAGCACAGATACGCAGTATTTT.

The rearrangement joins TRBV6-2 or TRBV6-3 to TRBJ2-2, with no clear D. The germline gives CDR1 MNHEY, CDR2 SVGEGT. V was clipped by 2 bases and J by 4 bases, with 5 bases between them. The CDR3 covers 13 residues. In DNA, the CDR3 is TGTGCCAGCAGTTACGACGGCACCGGGGAGCTGTTTTTT. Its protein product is CASSYDGTGELFF.